Listed below are T cell receptor beta chains from one sample, sequenced in a study of vaccination and CD4 T cells after COVID-19. No antigen has been identified for these receptors. TCRdb independently ran MiXCR on the PCR reads; one entry per CDR3 protein. The sample records more than 15,000 distinct CDR3 sequences, 20% to 30% being singletons. Material: cultured CD4+ T cells from blood. All receptors derive from a human donor with COVID-19. The CDR3 runs from the conserved cysteine through the conserved F or W. A D gene is named only where the DNA matches it firmly. The size entry is marked missing in some rows and otherwise reads once, few, many or a size class.

j_gene: TRBJ1-2; d_gene: NA; abundance: few; v_gene: TRBV28; CDR3nt: TGTGCCAGCAGTATCGGCCGGGACGCCCATCTCCTAGGCTACACCTTC; CDR3aa: CASSIGRDAHLLGYTF
j_gene: TRBJ1-2; d_gene: NA; abundance: NA; v_gene: TRBV27; CDR3nt: TGTGCCAGCAGTTTATCTACCGGGTCTTACTATGGCTACACCTTC; CDR3aa: CASSLSTGSYYGYTF
j_gene: TRBJ1-2; d_gene: NA; abundance: NA; v_gene: TRBV28; CDR3nt: TGTGCCAGCAGTCCCTTAAATGGGGCCGGCGGGGGCTATGGCTACACCTTC; CDR3aa: CASSPLNGAGGGYGYTF
j_gene: TRBJ1-6; d_gene: NA; abundance: few; v_gene: TRBV2; CDR3nt: TGTGCGAGCAAGCGGGATTCACCCCTCCACTTT; CDR3aa: CASKRDSPLHF
j_gene: TRBJ2-2; d_gene: NA; abundance: NA; v_gene: TRBV20-1; CDR3nt: TGCAGTGCGCGAGGGGGGCACGACACCGGGGAGCTGTTTTTT; CDR3aa: CSARGGHDTGELFF
j_gene: TRBJ2-7; d_gene: TRBD2; abundance: NA; v_gene: TRBV4-2; CDR3nt: TGTGCCAGCAGCCAAGATCCGGGGGGGATATACGAGCAGTACTTC; CDR3aa: CASSQDPGGIYEQYF
j_gene: TRBJ2-3; d_gene: NA; abundance: few; v_gene: TRBV11-1; CDR3nt: TGTGCCAGCAGCTTAGCGCCGCGGGATACGCAGTATTTT; CDR3aa: CASSLAPRDTQYF
j_gene: TRBJ2-7; d_gene: NA; abundance: NA; v_gene: TRBV18; CDR3nt: TGTGCCAGCTCACCTGTTGACAGGTCCTACGAGCAGTACTTC; CDR3aa: CASSPVDRSYEQYF
j_gene: TRBJ2-3; d_gene: NA; abundance: medium-sized; v_gene: TRBV11-1; CDR3nt: TGTGCCAGCAGCTTATATCCCCCCACAGATACGCAGTATTTT; CDR3aa: CASSLYPPTDTQYF
j_gene: TRBJ2-7; d_gene: TRBD2; abundance: NA; v_gene: TRBV5-1; CDR3nt: TGCGCCAGCTCGAGCGGGGACGACAGACCCCCTGGGGAGCAGTACTTC; CDR3aa: CASSSGDDRPPGEQYF
j_gene: TRBJ1-2; d_gene: NA; abundance: NA; v_gene: TRBV4-2; CDR3nt: TGTGCCAGCAGCCAAGATTTGGGCAGCTATGGCTACACCTTC; CDR3aa: CASSQDLGSYGYTF
j_gene: TRBJ1-3; d_gene: NA; abundance: NA; v_gene: TRBV7-6; CDR3nt: TGTGCCAGCAGCTTGGGTCCGGGGGAGAGCTCTGGAAACACCATATATTTT; CDR3aa: CASSLGPGESSGNTIYF
j_gene: TRBJ1-5; d_gene: NA; abundance: NA; v_gene: TRBV10-1; CDR3nt: TGCGCCAGCACCCCAAATTGGGTGAGAGCTTATAGCAATCAGCCCCAGCATTTT; CDR3aa: CASTPNWVRAYSNQPQHF
j_gene: TRBJ2-3; d_gene: TRBD1; abundance: NA; v_gene: TRBV20-1; CDR3nt: TGCAGTGCTAGGAACCGGGACAGGGCCACAGATACGCAGTATTTT; CDR3aa: CSARNRDRATDTQYF
j_gene: TRBJ2-1; d_gene: NA; abundance: NA; v_gene: TRBV7-9; CDR3nt: TGTGCCAGCAGCTTAAGCGGCAATGAGCAGTTCTTC; CDR3aa: CASSLSGNEQFF
j_gene: TRBJ1-4; d_gene: NA; abundance: few; v_gene: TRBV28; CDR3nt: TGTGCCAGCAGTTTAATATCTTCCAGGGGTGGCGAAAAACTGTTTTTT; CDR3aa: CASSLISSRGGEKLFF